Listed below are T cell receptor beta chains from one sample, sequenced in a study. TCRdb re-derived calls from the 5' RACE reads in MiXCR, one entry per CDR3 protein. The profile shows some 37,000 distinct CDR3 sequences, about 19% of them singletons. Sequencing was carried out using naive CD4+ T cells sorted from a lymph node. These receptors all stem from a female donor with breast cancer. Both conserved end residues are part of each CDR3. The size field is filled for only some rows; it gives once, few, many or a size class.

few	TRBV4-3	CASSQEGSTGSGEQYF
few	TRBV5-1	CASSLWGRGEKLFF
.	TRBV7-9	CASSFTGGSGNTIYF
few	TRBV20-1	CSARLTSGRAGQFF
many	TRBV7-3	CASSLAGVGETQYF
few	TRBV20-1	CSALPGLGSYNEQFF
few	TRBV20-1	CSTPGTGIRETQYF
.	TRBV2	CASSGRGSRRETQYF
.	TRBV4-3	CASRKQPHTGELFF
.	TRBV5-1	CASSPGQVDNEQFF
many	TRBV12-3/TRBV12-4	CASSGYGLAGGYEQYF
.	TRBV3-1	CASSRGDNTEAFF
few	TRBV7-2	CASREGNTYEQYF